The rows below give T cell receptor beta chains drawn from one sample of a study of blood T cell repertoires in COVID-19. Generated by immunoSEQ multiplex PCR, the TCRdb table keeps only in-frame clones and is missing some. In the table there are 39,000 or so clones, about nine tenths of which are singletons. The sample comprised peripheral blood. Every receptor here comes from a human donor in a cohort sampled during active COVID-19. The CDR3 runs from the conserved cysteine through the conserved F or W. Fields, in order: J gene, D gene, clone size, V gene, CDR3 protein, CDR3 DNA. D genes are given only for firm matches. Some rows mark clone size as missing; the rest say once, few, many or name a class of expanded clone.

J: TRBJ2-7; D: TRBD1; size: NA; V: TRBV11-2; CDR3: CASSPGTGFQQYF; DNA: TGTGCCAGCAGCCCAGGGACAGGGTTTCAGCAGTACTTC
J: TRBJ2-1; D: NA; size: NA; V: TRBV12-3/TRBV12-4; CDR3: CATLRDSEQFF; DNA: TGTGCCACTCTACGGGACTCTGAGCAGTTCTTC
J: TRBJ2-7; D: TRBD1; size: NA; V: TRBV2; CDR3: CASSPQGAGEQYF; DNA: TGTGCCAGCAGTCCACAGGGGGCGGGGGAGCAGTACTTC
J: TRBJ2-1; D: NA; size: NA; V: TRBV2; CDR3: CASGGGGLNEQFF; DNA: TGTGCCAGCGGGGGGGGCGGGCTCAATGAGCAGTTCTTC
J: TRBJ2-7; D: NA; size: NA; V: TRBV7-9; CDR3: CASSQQRGALDF; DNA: TGTGCCAGCAGCCAACAACGGGGGGCATTGGACTTC
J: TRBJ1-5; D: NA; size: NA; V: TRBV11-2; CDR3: CASSLGGFNQPQHF; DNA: TGTGCCAGCAGCTTAGGAGGATTCAATCAGCCCCAGCATTTT
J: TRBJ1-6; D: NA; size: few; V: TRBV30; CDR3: CAWSVQGRLNSPLHF; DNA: TGTGCCTGGAGTGTACAAGGTAGACTAAATTCACCCCTCCACTTT
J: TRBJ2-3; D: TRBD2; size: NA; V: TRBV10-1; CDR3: CASSEGAGGPPDTQYF; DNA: TGCGCCAGCAGTGAAGGGGCGGGGGGGCCCCCAGATACGCAGTATTTT
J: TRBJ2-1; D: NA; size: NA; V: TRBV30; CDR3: CAWSVASYNEQFF; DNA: TGTGCCTGGAGTGTGGCCAGCTACAATGAGCAGTTCTTC
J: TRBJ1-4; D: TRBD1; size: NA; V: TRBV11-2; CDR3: CASSYYGTGDEKLFF; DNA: TGTGCCAGCAGCTATTATGGGACAGGGGATGAAAAACTGTTTTTT
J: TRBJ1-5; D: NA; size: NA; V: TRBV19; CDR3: CASRVLEGYQPQHF; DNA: TGTGCCAGTAGGGTCTTGGAGGGCTATCAGCCCCAGCATTTT
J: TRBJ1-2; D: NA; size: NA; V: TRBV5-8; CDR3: CASSFGQGYGYTF; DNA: TGTGCCAGCAGCTTCGGTCAGGGGTATGGCTACACCTTC
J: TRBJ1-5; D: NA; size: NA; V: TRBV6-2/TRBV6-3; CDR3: CASSYSAALWQPQHF; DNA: TGTGCCAGCAGTTACTCGGCCGCTCTCTGGCAGCCCCAGCATTTT
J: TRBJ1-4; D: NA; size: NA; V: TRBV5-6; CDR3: CASSLEQGSTNEKLFF; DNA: TGTGCCAGCAGCTTGGAACAGGGATCAACTAATGAAAAACTGTTTTTT
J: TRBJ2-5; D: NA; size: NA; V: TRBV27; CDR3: CASSLSQVLRETQYF; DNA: TGTGCCAGCAGTTTATCACAGGTCCTCAGGGAGACCCAGTACTTC
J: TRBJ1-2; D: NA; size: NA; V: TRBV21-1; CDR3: CASSKARDSARGYTF; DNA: TGTGCCAGCAGCAAAGCGAGGGACAGTGCCCGGGGCTACACCTTC
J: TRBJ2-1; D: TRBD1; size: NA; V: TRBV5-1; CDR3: CASTEIEGASGNEQFF; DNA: TGCGCCAGCACCGAGATAGAGGGGGCTTCGGGCAATGAGCAGTTCTTC